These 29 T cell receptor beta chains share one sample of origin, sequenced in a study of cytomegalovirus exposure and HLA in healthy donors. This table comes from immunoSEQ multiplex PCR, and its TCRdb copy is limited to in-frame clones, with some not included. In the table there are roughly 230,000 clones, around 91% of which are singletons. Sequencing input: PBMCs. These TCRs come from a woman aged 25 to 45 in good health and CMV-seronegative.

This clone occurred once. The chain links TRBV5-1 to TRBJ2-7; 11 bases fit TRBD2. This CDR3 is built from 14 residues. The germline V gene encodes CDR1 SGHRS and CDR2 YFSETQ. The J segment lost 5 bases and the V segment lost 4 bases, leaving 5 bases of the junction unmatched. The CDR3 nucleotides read TGCGCCAGCAGCGAACTAGCGGGAGTAAACGAGCAGTACTTC. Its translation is CASSELAGVNEQYF.

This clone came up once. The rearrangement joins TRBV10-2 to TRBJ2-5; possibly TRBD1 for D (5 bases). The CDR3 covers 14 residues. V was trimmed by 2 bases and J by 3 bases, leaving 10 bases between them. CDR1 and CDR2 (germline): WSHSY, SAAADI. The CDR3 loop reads CASSEHRSKETQYF. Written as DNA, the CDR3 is TGCGCCAGCAGTGAGCACAGGAGCAAAGAGACCCAGTACTTC.

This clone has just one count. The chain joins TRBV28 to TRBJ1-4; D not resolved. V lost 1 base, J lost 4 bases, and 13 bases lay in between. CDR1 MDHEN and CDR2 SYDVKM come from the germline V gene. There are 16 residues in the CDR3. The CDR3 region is CASSLLLDTSNEKLFF. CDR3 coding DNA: TGTGCCAGCAGTTTATTACTCGACACAAGTAATGAAAAACTGTTTTTT.

The CDR3 DNA reads as TGTGCCAGCAGCCACCGACGACCACTAGCGGGAGAGCTCGGCACCGGGGAGCTGTTTTTT. This translates into CASSHRRPLAGELGTGELFF. This sequence joins TRBV7-3 and TRBJ2-2, with TRBD2 matching 11 bases. Germline loops: CDR1 SGHTA, CDR2 FQGTGA. With 5 bases clipped from V and 4 bases from J, the junction kept 18 bases outside the gene matches. CDR3 length equals 20 residues.

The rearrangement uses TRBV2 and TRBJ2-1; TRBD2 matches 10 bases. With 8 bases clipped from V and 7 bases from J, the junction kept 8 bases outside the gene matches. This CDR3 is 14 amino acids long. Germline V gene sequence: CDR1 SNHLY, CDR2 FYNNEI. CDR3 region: CASEAGGPRNEQFF. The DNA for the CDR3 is TGTGCCAGCGAAGCGGGAGGGCCTAGGAATGAGCAGTTCTTC.

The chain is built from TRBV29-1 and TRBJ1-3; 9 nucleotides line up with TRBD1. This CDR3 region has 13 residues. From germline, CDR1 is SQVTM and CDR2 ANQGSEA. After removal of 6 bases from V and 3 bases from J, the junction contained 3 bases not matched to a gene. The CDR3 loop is CSVTGGFGNTIYF. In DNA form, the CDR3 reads TGCAGCGTAACAGGGGGCTTTGGAAACACCATATATTTT.

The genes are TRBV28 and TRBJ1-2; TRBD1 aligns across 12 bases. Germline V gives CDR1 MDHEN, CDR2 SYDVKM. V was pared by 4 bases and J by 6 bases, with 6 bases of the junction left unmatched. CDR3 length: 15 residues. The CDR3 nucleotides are TGTGCCAGCAGTTCAGAGGGACAGGGGGCGCATGGCTACACCTTC. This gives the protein CASSSEGQGAHGYTF.

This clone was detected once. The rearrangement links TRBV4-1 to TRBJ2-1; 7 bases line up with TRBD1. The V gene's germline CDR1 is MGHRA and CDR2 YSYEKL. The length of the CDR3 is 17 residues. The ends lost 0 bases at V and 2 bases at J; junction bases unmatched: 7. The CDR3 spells CASSQDSPGTAYNEQFF. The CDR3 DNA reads TGCGCCAGCAGCCAAGATAGCCCTGGGACAGCCTACAATGAGCAGTTCTTC.

The CDR3 DNA is TGTGCCAGCACTACAGGGAACCACAATGAGCAGTTCTTC. Translating it yields CASTTGNHNEQFF. This rearrangement joins TRBV9 to TRBJ2-1; D possibly corresponds to TRBD1 (6 bases). This CDR3 region has 13 residues. V was pared by 6 bases and J by 5 bases, with 12 bases between. Germline loops: CDR1 SGDLS, CDR2 YYNGEE.

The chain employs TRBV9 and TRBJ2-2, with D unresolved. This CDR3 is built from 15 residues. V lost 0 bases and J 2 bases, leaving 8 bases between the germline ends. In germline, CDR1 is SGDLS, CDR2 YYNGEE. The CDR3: CASSVGLVNTGELFF. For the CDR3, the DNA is TGTGCCAGCAGCGTAGGGCTCGTTAACACCGGGGAGCTGTTTTTT.

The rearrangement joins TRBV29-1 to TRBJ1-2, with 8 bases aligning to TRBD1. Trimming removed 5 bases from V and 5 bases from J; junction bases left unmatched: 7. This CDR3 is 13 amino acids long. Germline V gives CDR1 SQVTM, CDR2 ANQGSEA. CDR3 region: CSVKPGQAYGYTF. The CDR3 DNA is TGCAGCGTTAAGCCGGGACAGGCTTATGGCTACACCTTC.

The CDR3 spells CASSQDTSNTEAFF. Here the CDR3 DNA reads TGTGCCAGCAGTCAGGACACCTCGAACACTGAAGCTTTCTTT. The chain couples TRBV7-9 to TRBJ1-1; tentative D call: TRBD1 (5 bases). Germline CDR1 reads SEHNR; CDR2 reads FQNEAQ (reference sequence). V lost 6 bases and J 1 base, leaving 12 bases between the germline ends. The CDR3 spans 14 residues.

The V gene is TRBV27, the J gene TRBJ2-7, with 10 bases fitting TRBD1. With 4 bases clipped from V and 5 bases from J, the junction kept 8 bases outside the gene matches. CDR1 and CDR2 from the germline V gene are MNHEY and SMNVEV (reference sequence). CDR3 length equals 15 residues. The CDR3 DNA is TGTGCCAGCAGTTCCGACAGGGGGCGCGTCCACGAGCAGTACTTC. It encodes CASSSDRGRVHEQYF.

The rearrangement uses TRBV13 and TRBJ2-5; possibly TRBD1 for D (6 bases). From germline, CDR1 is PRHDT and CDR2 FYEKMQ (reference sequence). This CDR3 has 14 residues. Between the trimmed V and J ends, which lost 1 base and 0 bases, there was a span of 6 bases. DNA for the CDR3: TGTGCCAGCAGCTTAGACAGGGACCAAGAGACCCAGTACTTC. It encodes CASSLDRDQETQYF.

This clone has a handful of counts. CDR3 nucleotide sequence: TGTGCCAGCCGAACTAGCGCTGCATACGAGCAGTACTTC. This translates into CASRTSAAYEQYF. The gene calls are TRBV28 and TRBJ2-7, with 7 bases matching TRBD2. Germline V gene lookup returns CDR1 MDHEN and CDR2 SYDVKM. The V gene end was trimmed by 8 bases and the J gene end by 4 bases; junction bases not matched to a gene: 8. The CDR3 has 13 amino acids.

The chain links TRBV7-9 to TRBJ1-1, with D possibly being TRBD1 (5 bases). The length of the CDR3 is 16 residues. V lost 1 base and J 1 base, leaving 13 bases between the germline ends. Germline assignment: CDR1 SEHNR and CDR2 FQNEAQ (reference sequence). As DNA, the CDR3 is TGTGCCAGCAGCTTAGGTTCCTGGGGCCAGAACACTGAAGCTTTCTTT. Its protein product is CASSLGSWGQNTEAFF.

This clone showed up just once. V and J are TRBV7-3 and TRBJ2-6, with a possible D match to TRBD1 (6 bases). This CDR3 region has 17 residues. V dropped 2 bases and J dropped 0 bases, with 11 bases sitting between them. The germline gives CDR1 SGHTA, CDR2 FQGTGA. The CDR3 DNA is TGTGCCAGCAGCTTAGGGTCAGGGGCCTCTGGGGCCAACGTCCTGACTTTC. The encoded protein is CASSLGSGASGANVLTF.

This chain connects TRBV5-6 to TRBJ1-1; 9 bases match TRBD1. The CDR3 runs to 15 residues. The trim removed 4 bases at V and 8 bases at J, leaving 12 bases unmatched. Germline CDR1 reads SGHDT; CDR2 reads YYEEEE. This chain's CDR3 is CASSLLTGGSVEAFF. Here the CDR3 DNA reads TGTGCCAGCAGCCTGCTGACAGGGGGAAGTGTAGAAGCTTTCTTT. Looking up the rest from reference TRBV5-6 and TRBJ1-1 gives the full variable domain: DAGVTQSPTHLIKTRGQQVTLRCSPKSGHDTVSWYQQALGQGPQFIFQYYEEEERQRGNFPDRFSGHQFPNYSSELNVNALLLGDSALYLCASSLLTGGSVEAFFGQGTRLTVV.

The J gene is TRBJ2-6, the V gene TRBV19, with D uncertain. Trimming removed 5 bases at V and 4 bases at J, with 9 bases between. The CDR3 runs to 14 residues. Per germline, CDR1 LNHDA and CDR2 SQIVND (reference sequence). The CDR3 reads CASSEVFGANVLTF. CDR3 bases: TGTGCCAGTAGTGAGGTTTTCGGGGCCAACGTCCTGACTTTC.

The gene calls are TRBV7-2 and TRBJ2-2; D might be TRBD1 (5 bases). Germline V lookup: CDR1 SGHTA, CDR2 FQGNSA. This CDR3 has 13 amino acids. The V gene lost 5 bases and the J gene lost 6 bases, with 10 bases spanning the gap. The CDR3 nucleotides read TGTGCCAGCAGCGCGCAGGGCCCCGGGGAGCTGTTTTTT. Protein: CASSAQGPGELFF.

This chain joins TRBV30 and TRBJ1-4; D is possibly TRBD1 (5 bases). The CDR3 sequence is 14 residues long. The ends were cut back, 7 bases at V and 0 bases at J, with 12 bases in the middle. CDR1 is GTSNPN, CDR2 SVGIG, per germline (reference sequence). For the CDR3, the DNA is TGTGCCTCAAACCCGGGACCAACTAATGAAAAACTGTTTTTT. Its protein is CASNPGPTNEKLFF.

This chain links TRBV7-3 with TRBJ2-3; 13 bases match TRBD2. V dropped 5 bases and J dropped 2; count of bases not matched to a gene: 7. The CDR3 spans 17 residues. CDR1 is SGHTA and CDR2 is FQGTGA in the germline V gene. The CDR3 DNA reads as TGTGCCAGCAGCCTGACAGGACTAGCGGGAGACACAGATACGCAGTATTTT. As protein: CASSLTGLAGDTDTQYF.

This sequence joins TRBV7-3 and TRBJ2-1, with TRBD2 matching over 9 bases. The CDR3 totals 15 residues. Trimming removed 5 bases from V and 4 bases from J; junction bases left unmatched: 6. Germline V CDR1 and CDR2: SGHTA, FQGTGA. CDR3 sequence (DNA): TGTGCCAGCAGCGTCTCGACTAGCGGTTACAATGAGCAGTTCTTC. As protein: CASSVSTSGYNEQFF.

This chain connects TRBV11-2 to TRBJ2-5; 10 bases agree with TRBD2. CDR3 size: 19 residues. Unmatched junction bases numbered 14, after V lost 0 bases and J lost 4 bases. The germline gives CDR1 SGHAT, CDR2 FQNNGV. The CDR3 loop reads CASSLEPAGGPLGLETQYF. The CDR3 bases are TGTGCCAGCAGCTTAGAGCCAGCGGGAGGGCCGTTGGGTTTAGAGACCCAGTACTTC. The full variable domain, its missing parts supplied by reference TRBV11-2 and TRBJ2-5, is EAGVAQSPRYKIIEKRQSVAFWCNPISGHATLYWYQQILGQGPKLLIQFQNNGVVDDSQLPKDRFSAERLKGVDSTLKIQPAKLEDSAVYLCASSLEPAGGPLGLETQYFGPGTRLLVL.

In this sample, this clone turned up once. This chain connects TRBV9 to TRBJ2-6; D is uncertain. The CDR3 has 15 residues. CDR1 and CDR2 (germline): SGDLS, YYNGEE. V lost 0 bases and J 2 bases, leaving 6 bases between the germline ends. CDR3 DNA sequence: TGTGCCAGCAGCGTAGGGGCTACTGGGGCCAACGTCCTGACTTTC. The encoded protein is CASSVGATGANVLTF.

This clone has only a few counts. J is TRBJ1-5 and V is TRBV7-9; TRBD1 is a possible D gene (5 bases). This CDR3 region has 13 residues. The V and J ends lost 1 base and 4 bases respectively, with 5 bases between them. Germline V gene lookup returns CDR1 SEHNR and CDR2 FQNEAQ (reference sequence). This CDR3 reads CASSLGQNQPQHF. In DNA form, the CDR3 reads TGTGCCAGCAGCTTAGGACAGAATCAGCCCCAGCATTTT.

CDR3 nucleotide sequence: TGTGCCAGCAGCCTCGGGGCGGAACAGGACACTGAAGCTTTCTTT. Protein: CASSLGAEQDTEAFF. The chain joins TRBV5-5 to TRBJ1-1, with a possible D match to TRBD1 (5 bases). Germline loops: CDR1 SGHKS, CDR2 YYEKEE (reference sequence). The germline V and J ends were trimmed by 4 bases and 3 bases, with 16 bases remaining between them. The CDR3 length is 15 residues.

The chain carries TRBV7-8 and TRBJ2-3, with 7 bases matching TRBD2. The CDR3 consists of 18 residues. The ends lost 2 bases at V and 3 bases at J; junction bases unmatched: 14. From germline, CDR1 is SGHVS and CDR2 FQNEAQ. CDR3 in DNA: TGTGCCAGCAGCTTAATTTCTTGGCGGGAGCCAGAGACAGATACGCAGTATTTT. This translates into CASSLISWREPETDTQYF.

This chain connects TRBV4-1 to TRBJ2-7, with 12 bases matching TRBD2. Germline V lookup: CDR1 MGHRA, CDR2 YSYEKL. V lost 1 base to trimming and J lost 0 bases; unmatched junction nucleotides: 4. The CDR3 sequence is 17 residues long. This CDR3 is CASSQVLAGGFSYEQYF. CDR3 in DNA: TGCGCCAGCAGCCAAGTACTAGCGGGAGGATTCTCCTACGAGCAGTACTTC.